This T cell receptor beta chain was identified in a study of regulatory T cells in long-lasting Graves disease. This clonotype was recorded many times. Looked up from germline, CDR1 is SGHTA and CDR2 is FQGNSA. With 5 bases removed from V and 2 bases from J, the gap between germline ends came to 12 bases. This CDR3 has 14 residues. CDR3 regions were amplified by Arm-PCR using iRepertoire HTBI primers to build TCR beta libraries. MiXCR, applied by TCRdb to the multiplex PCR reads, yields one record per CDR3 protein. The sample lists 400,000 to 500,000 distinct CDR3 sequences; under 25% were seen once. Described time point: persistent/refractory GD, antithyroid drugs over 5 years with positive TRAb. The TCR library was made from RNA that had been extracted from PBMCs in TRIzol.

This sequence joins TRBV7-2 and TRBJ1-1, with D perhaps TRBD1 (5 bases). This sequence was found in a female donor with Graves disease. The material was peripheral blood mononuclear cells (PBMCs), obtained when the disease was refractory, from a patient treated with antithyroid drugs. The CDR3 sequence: CASSVSQANTEAFF. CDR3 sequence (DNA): TGTGCCAGCAGCGTCTCACAGGCTAACACTGAAGCTTTCTTT.